These 22 T cell receptor beta chains came from one sample sequenced in a study of shared clonotypes between healthy human individuals (dated by TCRdb to between 2020 and 2021). Library preparation used the immunoSEQ multiplex PCR assay. This is the immuneACCESS table as TCRdb keeps it, with only in-frame sequences that have V and J called. A part of the clones is gone; compared with another copy, unresolved V genes explain less than half, and the rest is unexplained. This sample is represented by fewer than 100,000 clones; approximately 61% of them were singletons. The top ten clones comprise 35% to 55% of the sample. Sequenced sample: memory CD8+ T cells sorted from blood. The cell subset or site tag for this specimen amounts to: CD45RO+ cells pooled with CCR7-negative TemRA cells. The receptors originated from a man aged 25 to 45 in good health.

In its sample, this clone was seen a few times. The chain links TRBV7-9 to TRBJ2-1; 8 nucleotides align to TRBD1. The CDR3 runs 14 residues. After removal of 4 bases from V and 4 bases from J, the junction contained 3 bases not matched to a gene. Germline V CDR1 and CDR2: SEHNR, FQNEAQ (reference sequence). CDR3 nucleotides: TGTGCCAGCAGCTCCGGACAGGGATACAATGAGCAGTTCTTC. Its translation: CASSSGQGYNEQFF. The entire variable domain, with the rest obtained from reference TRBV7-9 and TRBJ2-1, is as follows: DTGVSQNPRHKITKRGQNVTFRCDPISEHNRLYWYRQTLGQGPEFLTYFQNEAQLEKSRLLSDRFSAERPKGSFSTLEIQRTEQGDSAMYLCASSSGQGYNEQFFGPGTRLTVL.

The J gene is TRBJ2-7, the V gene TRBV19; weak D call: TRBD2 (6 bases). CDR3 length: 14 amino acids. V shed 6 bases and J shed 1 base, with 13 bases lying between them. Germline V CDR1 and CDR2: LNHDA, SQIVND (reference sequence). In DNA form, the CDR3 reads TGTGCCAGTAGCCCAGGCCGGGGGTCCTACGAGCAGTACTTC. Translation: CASSPGRGSYEQYF.

The rearrangement joins TRBV4-1 to TRBJ2-7; maybe TRBD2 (6 bases). CDR3 length: 16 amino acids. CDR1 and CDR2 from the germline V gene are MGHRA and YSYEKL. The V end lost 0 bases, the J end lost 2 bases, and 14 bases lay between the germline ends. CDR3 sequence (DNA): TGCGCCAGCAGCCAAGAAACGAGTAGCGGACCCTACGAGCAGTACTTC. Residues: CASSQETSSGPYEQYF.

The table lists this clone with a few counts. A much larger clone sits a single nucleotide away, making a read error possible. Other DNA sequences in this specimen translate into the identical CDR3. The V gene is TRBV7-9, the J gene TRBJ2-4; TRBD2 agrees at 7 bases. The CDR3 is made up of 14 amino acids. CDR1 SEHNR and CDR2 FQNEAQ come from the germline V gene (reference sequence). In DNA, the CDR3 is TGCGCCAGCAGCCCGGGGCTGGGGGGGGACATTCAGTACTTC. Translated, it gives CASSPGLGGDIQYF.

This chain connects TRBV10-1 to TRBJ2-7, with D unclear. Germline V gene sequence: CDR1 WNHNN, CDR2 SYGVQD (reference sequence). The germline V and J ends were trimmed by 4 bases and 6 bases, with 10 bases remaining between them. This CDR3 has 12 residues. DNA for the CDR3: TGCGCCAGCAGTGGCGCCTGGGGCGAGCAGTACTTC. Translating gives CASSGAWGEQYF.

As DNA, the CDR3 is TGTGCCAGCAGCTCAATGACTAGCGGGAGCGAGCAGTACTTC. It translates to CASSSMTSGSEQYF. The chain joins TRBV7-3 to TRBJ2-7, with 12 nucleotides matching TRBD2. Germline values: CDR1 SGHTA, CDR2 FQGTGA. V was clipped by 4 bases and J by 6 bases; unmatched bases: 4. The CDR3 spans 14 residues.

This clone was found a few times. This chain uses TRBV27 with TRBJ2-5, with a possible D match to TRBD1 (7 bases). Germline CDR1 MNHEY, CDR2 SMNVEV (reference sequence). Trimming removed 5 bases at V and 5 bases at J, with 12 bases between. This CDR3 contains 13 residues. The CDR3 region is CASSEEGAETQYF. The CDR3 DNA reads TGTGCCAGCAGTGAGGAGGGGGCTGAGACCCAGTACTTC.

This chain connects TRBV11-1 to TRBJ1-5; 8 bases match TRBD1. Germline assignment: CDR1 SGHAT and CDR2 FQDESV (reference sequence). Trimming took 2 bases from V and 3 from J; bases not matched to a gene: 6. This CDR3 has 16 residues. The CDR3 DNA reads TGTGCCAGCAGCTTAACAGGGGGTAGTCTCAATCAGCCCCAGCATTTT. As protein: CASSLTGGSLNQPQHF. Full variable domain (outside the CDR3, taken from reference TRBV11-1 and TRBJ1-5): EAEVAQSPRYKITEKSQAVAFWCDPISGHATLYWYRQILGQGPELLVQFQDESVVDDSQLPKDRFSAERLKGVDSTLKIQPAELGDSAMYLCASSLTGGSLNQPQHFGDGTRLSIL.

This clone was seen ten or more times. The chain recombines TRBV11-2 with TRBJ2-1, with D unclear. Trimming removed 5 bases at V and 0 bases at J, with 11 bases between. The CDR3 is 15 residues long. Per germline, CDR1 SGHAT and CDR2 FQNNGV. In nucleotides, the CDR3 is TGTGCCAGCAGCGCCATCAGGAGCTCCTACAATGAGCAGTTCTTC. Protein sequence: CASSAIRSSYNEQFF.

The rearrangement links TRBV29-1 to TRBJ2-3; the D gene could be TRBD1 or TRBD2 (6 bases each). Germline CDR1 and CDR2: SQVTM and ANQGSEA. V was trimmed by 3 bases and J by 2 bases, leaving 12 bases between them. This CDR3 region has 14 residues. CDR3 amino acids: CSVDGGRDTDTQYF. Written as DNA, the CDR3 is TGCAGCGTTGATGGGGGGCGGGACACAGATACGCAGTATTTT.

J is TRBJ2-2 and V is TRBV5-1; D not resolved. This CDR3 is 14 amino acids long. The ends were cut back, 7 bases at V and 0 bases at J, with 10 bases in the middle. Germline V gene sequence: CDR1 SGHRS, CDR2 YFSETQ. CDR3: CASGGDTNTGELFF. As DNA, the CDR3 is TGCGCCAGCGGCGGTGACACGAACACCGGGGAGCTGTTTTTT.

The chain is built from TRBV7-9 and TRBJ2-7; tentative D call: TRBD1 (5 bases). The CDR3 is 14 amino acids. Germline V gene sequence: CDR1 SEHNR, CDR2 FQNEAQ (reference sequence). Trimming removed 3 bases at V and 7 bases at J, with 16 bases between. In DNA, the CDR3 is TGTGCCAGCAGCTTGGTGGGGCTCCAGTGGGAGCAGTACTTC. Its translation: CASSLVGLQWEQYF.

This rearrangement joins TRBV25-1 to TRBJ2-1, with 7 bases that match TRBD1. The V segment lost 6 bases and the J segment 8 bases; nucleotides outside the gene matches: 4. CDR1 MGHDK and CDR2 SYGVNS come from the germline V gene. CDR3 size: 12 residues. The CDR3 bases are TGTGCCAGCAGGACAGGGATATATGAGCAGTTCTTC. Protein: CASRTGIYEQFF.

The rearrangement links TRBV4-3 to TRBJ1-1, with no clear D. Germline lookup yields CDR1 LGHNA and CDR2 YSLEER. Trimming removed 0 bases from V and 4 bases from J, with 9 bases in between. The CDR3 runs 14 residues. CDR3: CASSQEGLGTEAFF. The CDR3 nucleotides read TGCGCCAGCAGCCAAGAAGGGCTAGGCACTGAAGCTTTCTTT.

There are a few counts of this clone. The rearrangement links TRBV7-9 to TRBJ2-1; weak D call: TRBD2 (6 bases). CDR3 size: 16 residues. Trimming removed 0 bases at V and 1 base at J, with 10 bases between. Germline V gives CDR1 SEHNR, CDR2 FQNEAQ (reference sequence). The CDR3 spells CASSLASGTSYNEQFF. The DNA of the CDR3 is TGTGCCAGCAGCTTAGCTAGCGGAACTTCCTACAATGAGCAGTTCTTC.

The V call is TRBV9, the J call TRBJ2-7; 8 bases are shared with TRBD2. CDR1 SGDLS and CDR2 YYNGEE come from the germline V gene. The CDR3 length is 15 residues. J gave up 5 bases and V 0 bases, and 7 bases lay outside the gene matches. The chain's CDR3 is CASSVGASGLDEQYF. The DNA for the CDR3 is TGTGCCAGCAGCGTAGGGGCTAGCGGGTTGGACGAGCAGTACTTC.

The genes are TRBV9 and TRBJ2-7; D gene uncertain. CDR1 SGDLS and CDR2 YYNGEE come from the germline V gene. V lost 3 bases and J lost 0, with 7 bases in between. CDR3 length: 13 residues. CDR3 loop: CASSAYNSYEQYF. CDR3 sequence (DNA): TGTGCCAGCAGCGCCTACAACTCCTACGAGCAGTACTTC.

About this clone: With a far larger clone one base away, a read error is the likely cause. The chain employs TRBV2 and TRBJ2-7; D unclear. V lost 6 bases to trimming and J lost 2 bases, with 8 bases between them. Germline V lookup: CDR1 SNHLY, CDR2 FYNNEI. CDR3 length: 12 residues. This CDR3 is CASRDETYEQYF. The CDR3 DNA follows: TGTGCCAGCAGGGATGAAACCTACGAGCAGTACTTC.

The chain is built from TRBV2 and TRBJ1-4; D remains unclear. The CDR3 has 10 amino acids. The germline CDR1 and CDR2 sequences are SNHLY and FYNNEI. Trimming shortened V by 5 bases and J by 8 bases, and 3 bases separated the two germline ends. The CDR3 DNA is TGTGCCAGCAGTAGCGAAAAACTGTTTTTT. Its protein product is CASSSEKLFF.

The V and J genes are TRBV4-3 and TRBJ1-4, with TRBD1 matching 10 bases. The CDR3 is made up of 17 amino acids. J lost 7 bases, V lost 0 bases, and 8 bases had no gene match. Germline loops: CDR1 LGHNA, CDR2 YSLEER. DNA of the CDR3: TGCGCCAGCAGCCAAGATCGGACAGGGGGTTTGGGTGAAAAACTGTTTTTT. Protein: CASSQDRTGGLGEKLFF.

The chain uses TRBV19 and TRBJ2-3; no clear D gene. The CDR3 totals 14 residues. Per germline, CDR1 LNHDA and CDR2 SQIVND (reference sequence). V dropped 3 bases and J dropped 4 bases, with 11 bases sitting between them. CDR3 bases: TGTGCCAGTAGTATCGACGGGCCGGCAGATACGCAGTATTTT. Translated: CASSIDGPADTQYF.

This clone has more than one count but fewer than ten. The chain is built from TRBV27 and TRBJ1-3; no clear D gene. The CDR3 consists of 15 residues. Germline CDR1 reads MNHEY; CDR2 reads SMNVEV (reference sequence). V lost 7 bases and J lost 4, with 17 bases in between. CDR3 residues: CASKSKGSSGNTIYF. CDR3 nucleotide sequence: TGTGCCAGCAAAAGCAAAGGGAGCTCCGGAAACACCATATATTTT.